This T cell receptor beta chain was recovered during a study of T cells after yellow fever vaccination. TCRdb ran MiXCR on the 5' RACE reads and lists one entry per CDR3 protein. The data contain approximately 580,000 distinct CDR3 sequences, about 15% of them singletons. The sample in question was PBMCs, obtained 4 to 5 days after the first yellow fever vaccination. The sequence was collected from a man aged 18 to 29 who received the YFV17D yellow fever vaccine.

The CDR3 DNA sequence: TGTGCCAGCAGCTTAGGGGTCTTGACAGGGAGGAATAATTCACCCCTCCACTTT. It specifies CASSLGVLTGRNNSPLHF. The rearrangement uses TRBV11-1 and TRBJ1-6, with TRBD1 identical over 7 bases. CDR1 and CDR2 (germline): SGHAT, FQDESV (reference sequence). This CDR3 region has 18 residues. V lost 1 base, J lost 5 bases, and 11 bases stayed unmatched.